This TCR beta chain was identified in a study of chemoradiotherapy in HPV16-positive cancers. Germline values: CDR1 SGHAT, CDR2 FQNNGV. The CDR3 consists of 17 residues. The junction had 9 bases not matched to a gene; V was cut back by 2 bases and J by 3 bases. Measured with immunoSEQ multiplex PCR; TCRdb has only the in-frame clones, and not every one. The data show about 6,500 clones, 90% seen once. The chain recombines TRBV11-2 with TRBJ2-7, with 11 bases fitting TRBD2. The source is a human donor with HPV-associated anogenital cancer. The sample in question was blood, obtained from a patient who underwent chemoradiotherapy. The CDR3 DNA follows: TGTGCCAGCAGCTTACCACTAGCGGGGGCCGCGGTCTACGAGCAGTACTTC. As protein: CASSLPLAGAAVYEQYF. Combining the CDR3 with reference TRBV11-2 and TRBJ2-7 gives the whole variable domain EAGVAQSPRYKIIEKRQSVAFWCNPISGHATLYWYQQILGQGPKLLIQFQNNGVVDDSQLPKDRFSAERLKGVDSTLKIQPAKLEDSAVYLCASSLPLAGAAVYEQYFGPGTRLTVT.